The present TCR beta chain was sequenced within a study of post-analysis software for immune sequencing data. Unique molecular identifiers featured in each of the TCR beta cDNA libraries. Via MiXCR, TCRdb re-called the PCR reads, giving one row per CDR3 protein. This sample has about 260,000 distinct CDR3 sequences, with 36% found just once. Sequencing input: blood. This receptor was obtained from a girl between 5 and 17 years old with multiple sclerosis.

In DNA, the CDR3 is TGCAGCGTTGGGGGTACGATGACAGGGTCCTACAATGAGCAGTACTTC. It encodes CSVGGTMTGSYNEQYF. This rearrangement joins TRBV29-1 to TRBJ2-5; 7 nucleotides line up with TRBD1. CDR1 SQVTM and CDR2 ANQGSEA come from the germline V gene. CDR3 length equals 16 residues. V was pared by 4 bases and J by 11 bases, with 22 bases of the junction left unmatched.